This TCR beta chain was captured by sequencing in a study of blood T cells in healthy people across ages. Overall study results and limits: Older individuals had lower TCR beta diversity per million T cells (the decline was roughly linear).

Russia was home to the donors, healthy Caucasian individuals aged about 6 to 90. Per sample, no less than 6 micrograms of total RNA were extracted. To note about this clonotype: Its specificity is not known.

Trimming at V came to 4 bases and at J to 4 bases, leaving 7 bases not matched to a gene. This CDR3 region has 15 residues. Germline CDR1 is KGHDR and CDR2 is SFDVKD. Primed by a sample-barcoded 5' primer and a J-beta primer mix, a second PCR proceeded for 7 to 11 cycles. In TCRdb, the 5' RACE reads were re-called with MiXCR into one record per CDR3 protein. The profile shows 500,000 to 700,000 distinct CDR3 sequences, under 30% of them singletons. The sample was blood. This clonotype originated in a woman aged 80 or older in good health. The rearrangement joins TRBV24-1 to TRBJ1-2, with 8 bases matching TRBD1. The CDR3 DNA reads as TGTGCCACCAGTGACTCCGGACAGGGAACCTATGGCTACACCTTC. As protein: CATSDSGQGTYGYTF.